The rows below give T cell receptor beta chains drawn from one sample of a study of control samples from healthy donors and cancer patients. The data were produced by immunoSEQ multiplex PCR, yet TCRdb's version contains in-frame clones alone and is incomplete. The data show 90,000 to 110,000 clones, under 90% seen once. Sequencing was carried out using blood. These receptors originate from a woman between 45 and 60 years old in good health. Each CDR3 is given with its conserved first and last residue.

>TRBV5-6
CASSLVMTGAPSSYNEQFF
>TRBV4-1
CASSQERHLTGTGGDNYGYTF
>TRBV7-8
CASSSRRGGLSYGYTF
>TRBV7-8
CASSRGTPNTEAFF
>TRBV5-3
CASWDRGEQPQHF
>TRBV25-1
CASSEWGQGNYGYTF
>TRBV11-2
CASSQGVWTGNTEAFF
>TRBV14
CASSEDRGPSLSAGYTF
>TRBV6-2/TRBV6-3
CASSYSTWLAGEETQYF
>TRBV15
CATSRFIQETQYF
>TRBV19
CASSPGQGAADGELFF
>TRBV28
CATQLNTEAFF
>TRBV18
CASSRQGDNSPLHF
>TRBV9
CASSAAGTGHGYTF
>TRBV4-3
CASSPSPPTGEGGNTIYF
>TRBV11-2
CASSRQSNLYGYTF
>TRBV7-2
CASSNPGLAGVNEQFF
>TRBV7-9
CASSFPGGNEQFF
>TRBV19
CASSIRKNTEAFF
>TRBV6-5
CASSYEQGAYEQYF
>TRBV19
CASRYNSRDNTEAFF
>TRBV9
CASSVTGEGGYTF
>TRBV29-1
CSVDRDNTGELFF